What follows are 17 T cell receptor beta chains derived from one specimen sequenced in a study of blood T cell repertoires in COVID-19. Clones were read by immunoSEQ multiplex PCR, and TCRdb kept only the in-frame ones, dropping some. Counted here are about 27,000 clones, roughly 80% occurring once; the ten biggest clones make up 55% to 75%. Sequencing was performed on peripheral blood. The origin of the receptors is an elderly woman with acute or convalescent COVID-19.

The chain employs TRBV2 and TRBJ1-2; 9 positions agree with TRBD1. Germline loops: CDR1 SNHLY, CDR2 FYNNEI. The CDR3 loop spans 15 amino acids. V shed 0 bases and J 6 bases; nucleotides not matched to a gene: 5. The CDR3 here is CASSEAGGQGHGYTF. In DNA, the CDR3 is TGTGCCAGCAGTGAAGCTGGGGGACAGGGCCATGGCTACACCTTC.

The chain has TRBV10-3 and TRBJ1-4; D may be TRBD1 (5 bases). Germline V gives CDR1 ENHRY, CDR2 SYGVKD. V was shortened by 6 bases and J by 8 bases, with 13 bases between the two germline ends. CDR3 size: 13 residues. The CDR3 region has the DNA TGTGCCATCAGGGTAGGGGAAGGAGAAAAACTGTTTTTT. This translates into CAIRVGEGEKLFF.

This clone was seen a handful of times. J is TRBJ2-1 and V is TRBV11-2; perhaps TRBD2 as D (6 bases). CDR1 and CDR2 (germline): SGHAT, FQNNGV. Trimming cost V 4 bases and J 2 bases, with 9 bases left between them. This CDR3 contains 14 residues. Written as DNA, the CDR3 is TGTGCCAGCAGCTCCGCGGGGCCCTACAATGAGCAGTTCTTC. Amino acid sequence: CASSSAGPYNEQFF.

The chain links TRBV2 to TRBJ1-1, with D uncertain. The CDR3 totals 14 residues. Trimming cost V 6 bases and J 3 bases, with 14 bases left between them. The V gene's germline CDR1 is SNHLY and CDR2 FYNNEI. CDR3 region: CASSHKAGDTEAFF. The DNA for the CDR3 is TGTGCCAGCAGCCACAAAGCCGGGGACACTGAAGCTTTCTTT. The whole variable domain, filled in from reference TRBV2 and TRBJ1-1, reads EPEVTQTPSHQVTQMGQEVILRCVPISNHLYFYWYRQILGQKVEFLVSFYNNEISEKSEIFDDQFSVERPDGSNFTLKIRSTKLEDSAMYFCASSHKAGDTEAFFGQGTRLTVV.

The chain joins TRBV5-1 to TRBJ1-1, with no clear D. The CDR3 totals 15 residues. Per the germline V gene, CDR1 is SGHRS and CDR2 is YFSETQ. Trimming shortened V by 0 bases and J by 4 bases, and 13 bases separated the two germline ends. This CDR3 reads CASSLDRSTGTEAFF. The CDR3 coding sequence is TGCGCCAGCAGCTTGGATAGGAGTACGGGCACTGAAGCTTTCTTT.

The chain has TRBV2 and TRBJ1-1; D ambiguous. The ends were cut back, 5 bases at V and 5 bases at J, with 6 bases in the middle. The CDR3 sequence is 11 residues long. Germline loops: CDR1 SNHLY, CDR2 FYNNEI. The CDR3 DNA reads as TGTGCCAGCAGTCGGTGGACTGAAGCTTTCTTT. Its protein is CASSRWTEAFF.

This chain joins TRBV5-1 and TRBJ1-6; no firm D call. The CDR3 spans 14 residues. V was shortened by 4 bases and J by 6 bases, with 11 bases between the two germline ends. Germline-derived CDR1 and CDR2 are SGHRS and YFSETQ. The CDR3 sequence is CASSPREGNSPLHF. The DNA of the CDR3 is TGCGCCAGCAGCCCCCGGGAAGGTAATTCACCCCTCCACTTT.

CDR3 in amino acids: CASSSGAYNEQFF. DNA for the CDR3: TGTGCCAGCAGCTCGGGGGCCTACAATGAGCAGTTCTTC. J is TRBJ2-1 and V is TRBV7-2; tentatively, D is TRBD2 (6 bases). Germline CDR1 SGHTA, CDR2 FQGNSA. Between the trimmed V and J ends, which lost 4 bases and 2 bases, there was a span of 6 bases. The CDR3 is 13 residues long.

The chain joins TRBV5-4 to TRBJ2-7; the D gene is possibly TRBD1 (5 bases). Per the germline V gene, CDR1 is SGHNT and CDR2 is YYREEE (reference sequence). The CDR3 contains 14 residues. The V gene lost 1 base and the J gene lost 7 bases, with 15 bases spanning the gap. Here the CDR3 reads CASSLLGRPTEQYF. CDR3 nucleotide sequence: TGTGCCAGCAGCTTGTTGGGGCGCCCTACAGAGCAGTACTTC.

The chain carries TRBV11-3 and TRBJ2-7, with D possibly matching TRBD1 (7 bases). CDR1 SGHNT and CDR2 YENEEA come from the germline V gene. V dropped 5 bases and J dropped 7 bases, with 21 bases sitting between them. The CDR3 is 15 residues long. This CDR3 reads CASSDNRGGLQEQYF. Written as DNA, the CDR3 is TGTGCCAGCAGCGACAACAGGGGTGGACTACAAGAGCAGTACTTC.

The chain joins TRBV6-4 to TRBJ1-5; D possibly corresponds to TRBD1 (5 bases). V was pared by 4 bases and J by 7 bases, with 11 bases between. The CDR3 totals 13 residues. Per germline, CDR1 MRHNA and CDR2 SNTAGT. The CDR3 DNA follows: TGTGCCAGCAGTGTGGTCCAGGGACAGCCCCAGCATTTT. This codes for CASSVVQGQPQHF.

This clone was seen a handful of times. The chain employs TRBV6-2 or TRBV6-3 and TRBJ1-5; D is perhaps TRBD1 (5 bases). V was pared by 2 bases and J by 1 base, with 9 bases between. The CDR3 is 15 residues long. Germline assignment: CDR1 MNHEY and CDR2 SVGEGT. CDR3: CASSYGGGSNQPQHF. The CDR3 DNA is TGTGCCAGCAGTTACGGGGGAGGGAGCAATCAGCCCCAGCATTTT.

This sequence joins TRBV15 and TRBJ1-5, with TRBD1 matching over 11 bases. V trimming: 4 bases; J trimming: 3 bases; junction bases outside the gene matches: 8. The CDR3 covers 17 residues. Germline CDR1 LNHNV, CDR2 YYDKDF (reference sequence). The CDR3: CATSMDRGRGDNQPQHF. CDR3 sequence (DNA): TGTGCCACCAGCATGGACAGGGGGCGAGGGGACAATCAGCCCCAGCATTTT.

The chain combines TRBV7-9 with TRBJ1-2, with a tentative D call TRBD1 (6 bases). The CDR3 is made up of 12 amino acids. Germline V gives CDR1 SEHNR, CDR2 FQNEAQ (reference sequence). V lost 1 base and J lost 6, with 6 bases in between. The DNA of the CDR3 is TGTGCCAGCAGCTTAGACAGGGATGGCTACACCTTC. This encodes CASSLDRDGYTF.

The chain links TRBV7-2 to TRBJ1-2; 10 nucleotides line up with TRBD1. CDR3 length equals 16 residues. Losses at the gene ends were 1 base for V and 2 bases for J; bases not matched to a gene: 4. Germline lookup yields CDR1 SGHTA and CDR2 FQGNSA. The CDR3 DNA is TGTGCCAGCAGCTTAGTGGGACAGGGGAGGAACTATGGCTACACCTTC. Translated: CASSLVGQGRNYGYTF.

This clone came up a few times. The chain couples TRBV24-1 to TRBJ2-5, with TRBD2 identical over 7 bases. The CDR3 is 20 residues long. The J segment lost 4 bases and the V segment lost 3 bases, leaving 22 bases of the junction unmatched. CDR1 and CDR2 from the germline V gene are KGHDR and SFDVKD. CDR3 amino acids: CATSDPYSHSSVTGGETQYF. In DNA form, the CDR3 reads TGTGCCACCAGTGATCCGTATAGCCATAGTTCAGTGACGGGGGGAGAGACCCAGTACTTC.

This chain links TRBV30 with TRBJ1-1; 8 bases map to TRBD1. This CDR3 has 16 amino acids. Germline V gives CDR1 GTSNPN, CDR2 SVGIG (reference sequence). The V segment lost 4 bases and the J segment 2 bases; nucleotides outside the gene matches: 12. CDR3 protein: CAWITRRTGRNTEAFF. CDR3 bases: TGTGCCTGGATCACGCGAAGGACAGGGCGCAACACTGAAGCTTTCTTT.